This is a list of T cell receptor beta chains from one sample in a study of blood T cell repertoires in COVID-19. TCRdb's copy holds only in-frame clones and misses some; the assay was immunoSEQ multiplex PCR. The sample gives 45,000 to 70,000 clones, about 89% of which show up once; 5.5% to 7.5% is in the top ten. The sequenced sample was peripheral blood. The receptors stem from a woman between 55 and 75 years old with active or convalescent COVID-19. The CDR3 runs from the conserved cysteine through the conserved F or W. A D gene is named only where the DNA matches it firmly. Some rows mark clone size as missing; the rest say once, few, many or name a class of expanded clone.

cdr3_nt: TGTGCCAGCAGCCACACCGGGACAGGGAACACTGAAGCTTTCTTT
cdr3_aa: CASSHTGTGNTEAFF
clone_size: -
d_call: TRBD1
v_call: TRBV7-3
j_call: TRBJ1-1

cdr3_nt: TGTGCCAGCTCTGACAGGGTCTATAATGAAAAACTGTTTTTT
cdr3_aa: CASSDRVYNEKLFF
clone_size: -
d_call: TRBD1
v_call: TRBV19
j_call: TRBJ1-4

cdr3_nt: TGTGCCAGCAGTGAGTTTAGTCCGGACATTCAGTACTTC
cdr3_aa: CASSEFSPDIQYF
clone_size: -
d_call: -
v_call: TRBV6-1
j_call: TRBJ2-4

cdr3_nt: TGCGCCAGCAGCTTGGCCTCGAACACCGGGGAGCTGTTTTTT
cdr3_aa: CASSLASNTGELFF
clone_size: -
d_call: -
v_call: TRBV5-1
j_call: TRBJ2-2

cdr3_nt: TGTGCCAGCAGACGGACAGCTGATGGCTACACCTTC
cdr3_aa: CASRRTADGYTF
clone_size: -
d_call: -
v_call: TRBV12-3/TRBV12-4
j_call: TRBJ1-2

cdr3_nt: TGTGCCAGCAGTTCACGGGACAGGGGGCGAACAGATACGCAGTATTTT
cdr3_aa: CASSSRDRGRTDTQYF
clone_size: -
d_call: TRBD1
v_call: TRBV28
j_call: TRBJ2-3

cdr3_nt: TGTGCCAGCAGCTTACCGCCCAAGGGGACTGGAAACACCATATATTTT
cdr3_aa: CASSLPPKGTGNTIYF
clone_size: -
d_call: -
v_call: TRBV5-4
j_call: TRBJ1-3

cdr3_nt: TGTGCCAGCAGCGTAGGACTAGCGGGAGACAATGAGCAGTTCTTC
cdr3_aa: CASSVGLAGDNEQFF
clone_size: -
d_call: TRBD2
v_call: TRBV9
j_call: TRBJ2-1

cdr3_nt: TGTGCCAGCAGACCTCCTAGCGGAGTCCTGTTTTTT
cdr3_aa: CASRPPSGVLFF
clone_size: -
d_call: TRBD2
v_call: TRBV28
j_call: TRBJ2-2

cdr3_nt: TGTGCCAGCAGCGCGAGCGGGAGGGGCCTAGGTGAGCAGTTCTTC
cdr3_aa: CASSASGRGLGEQFF
clone_size: -
d_call: TRBD2
v_call: TRBV7-9
j_call: TRBJ2-1

cdr3_nt: TGTGCCACCAGTGACCCCTTAGGGGGGGGCATAGATACGCAGTATTTT
cdr3_aa: CATSDPLGGGIDTQYF
clone_size: -
d_call: -
v_call: TRBV24-1
j_call: TRBJ2-3

cdr3_nt: TGTGCCAGTAGTATAGTGGGCAGCAGAGGCAATCAGCCCCAGCATTTT
cdr3_aa: CASSIVGSRGNQPQHF
clone_size: once
d_call: -
v_call: TRBV19
j_call: TRBJ1-5

cdr3_nt: TGTGCCAGCAGCCGCAGAGCAGGGGCCTCGACCTACGGGGAGCAGTTCTTC
cdr3_aa: CASSRRAGASTYGEQFF
clone_size: -
d_call: -
v_call: TRBV2
j_call: TRBJ2-1

cdr3_nt: TGTGCCAGCATAAGCGGGAACTACAATGAGCAGTTCTTC
cdr3_aa: CASISGNYNEQFF
clone_size: -
d_call: TRBD2
v_call: TRBV28
j_call: TRBJ2-1

cdr3_nt: TGTGCCAGTAGTATAGAAGGAGGAGCTTTCTTT
cdr3_aa: CASSIEGGAFF
clone_size: -
d_call: -
v_call: TRBV19
j_call: TRBJ1-1

cdr3_nt: TGTGCCAGCAGGGAAAGGGGGGGGCCAGATACGCAGTATTTT
cdr3_aa: CASRERGGPDTQYF
clone_size: -
d_call: -
v_call: TRBV6-1
j_call: TRBJ2-3

cdr3_nt: TGTGCCTGGAGTGGGGACAGGCGCTATGGCTACACCTTC
cdr3_aa: CAWSGDRRYGYTF
clone_size: -
d_call: TRBD1
v_call: TRBV30
j_call: TRBJ1-2

cdr3_nt: TGTGCCAGCAGCCTTACTAGCGGGAACACCGGGGAGCTGTTTTTT
cdr3_aa: CASSLTSGNTGELFF
clone_size: few
d_call: TRBD2
v_call: TRBV7-3
j_call: TRBJ2-2

cdr3_nt: TGTGCCAGCAGCCTTCTAGCGGGAGGCTACAATGAGCAGTTCTTC
cdr3_aa: CASSLLAGGYNEQFF
clone_size: -
d_call: TRBD2
v_call: TRBV7-6
j_call: TRBJ2-1

cdr3_nt: TGTGCCAGCAGTTATACAGGGGGCACTGAAGCTTTCTTT
cdr3_aa: CASSYTGGTEAFF
clone_size: -
d_call: TRBD1
v_call: TRBV6-1
j_call: TRBJ1-1

cdr3_nt: TGTGCCAGCAGTGAACGCTCGCAGGGAACTAACTATGGCTACACCTTC
cdr3_aa: CASSERSQGTNYGYTF
clone_size: -
d_call: -
v_call: TRBV6-1
j_call: TRBJ1-2

cdr3_nt: TGTGCTAGTGGTTTGGGGGCCCGGGGTGAGCAGTTCTTC
cdr3_aa: CASGLGARGEQFF
clone_size: -
d_call: -
v_call: TRBV12-5
j_call: TRBJ2-1

cdr3_nt: TGTGCCAGCAGAGTCCGAGCGGGAGGGGCCTACGAGCAGTACTTC
cdr3_aa: CASRVRAGGAYEQYF
clone_size: -
d_call: TRBD2
v_call: TRBV6-4
j_call: TRBJ2-7

cdr3_nt: TGTGCCAGCAGCAAAAGGGGAACCTATGGCTACACCTTC
cdr3_aa: CASSKRGTYGYTF
clone_size: -
d_call: -
v_call: TRBV21-1
j_call: TRBJ1-2

cdr3_nt: TGTGCCAGCAGCGATTCCTCGGGGAAGCAGTTCTTC
cdr3_aa: CASSDSSGKQFF
clone_size: -
d_call: -
v_call: TRBV5-6
j_call: TRBJ2-1

cdr3_nt: TGTGCCAGCAGCCAAGATTGGGACTCTTCTGCCTCCTACAATGAGCAGTTCTTC
cdr3_aa: CASSQDWDSSASYNEQFF
clone_size: -
d_call: -
v_call: TRBV3-1/TRBV3-2
j_call: TRBJ2-1

cdr3_nt: TGTGCCAGCAGCTTAGCGACCAGGGCAAGTGAGACCCAGTACTTC
cdr3_aa: CASSLATRASETQYF
clone_size: -
d_call: -
v_call: TRBV7-7
j_call: TRBJ2-5

cdr3_nt: TGTGCCAGCAGTTTAAGTGGAAGGGGGATGAACACTGAAGCTTTCTTT
cdr3_aa: CASSLSGRGMNTEAFF
clone_size: -
d_call: -
v_call: TRBV28
j_call: TRBJ1-1

cdr3_nt: TGTGCCAGCAGCTCGGACTACCTCACAGATACGCAGTATTTT
cdr3_aa: CASSSDYLTDTQYF
clone_size: -
d_call: -
v_call: TRBV5-6
j_call: TRBJ2-3

cdr3_nt: TGTGCCAGCAGTCTGACAGGTTTCGGCTATGGCTACACCTTC
cdr3_aa: CASSLTGFGYGYTF
clone_size: -
d_call: -
v_call: TRBV28
j_call: TRBJ1-2

cdr3_nt: TGTGCCTGGAGTGTATCCCGACACACAGATACGCAGTATTTT
cdr3_aa: CAWSVSRHTDTQYF
clone_size: -
d_call: -
v_call: TRBV30
j_call: TRBJ2-3

cdr3_nt: TGTGCCAGCAGCCAAGCCGGGGTTGGCTACACCTTC
cdr3_aa: CASSQAGVGYTF
clone_size: -
d_call: -
v_call: TRBV3-1/TRBV3-2
j_call: TRBJ1-2

cdr3_nt: TGTGCCAGCACCTTGACAGGGGGTGCCTACGAGCAGTACTTC
cdr3_aa: CASTLTGGAYEQYF
clone_size: -
d_call: TRBD1
v_call: TRBV7-9
j_call: TRBJ2-7

cdr3_nt: TGTGCCAGCAGCTTAGGGCAGGCCTATTCACCCCTCCACTTT
cdr3_aa: CASSLGQAYSPLHF
clone_size: -
d_call: -
v_call: TRBV7-3
j_call: TRBJ1-6

cdr3_nt: TGTGCCAGCAGCCAAGATTATGAGGCGCGGATGACCCAGTACTTC
cdr3_aa: CASSQDYEARMTQYF
clone_size: -
d_call: -
v_call: TRBV4-2
j_call: TRBJ2-5

cdr3_nt: TGTGCCAGCGGAGCCGGGACTACCACAGATACGCAGTATTTT
cdr3_aa: CASGAGTTTDTQYF
clone_size: -
d_call: TRBD2
v_call: TRBV28
j_call: TRBJ2-3

cdr3_nt: TGTGCCAGTAGTATTCAGGGAAAAGATACGCAGTATTTT
cdr3_aa: CASSIQGKDTQYF
clone_size: -
d_call: -
v_call: TRBV19
j_call: TRBJ2-3

cdr3_nt: TGTGCCAGCAGTTACTCGGAGGGGACCCAGTACTTC
cdr3_aa: CASSYSEGTQYF
clone_size: -
d_call: -
v_call: TRBV6-6
j_call: TRBJ2-5

cdr3_nt: TGCGCCAGCAGTGATAGGGATCCGGGACAGCCCCAGCATTTT
cdr3_aa: CASSDRDPGQPQHF
clone_size: -
d_call: -
v_call: TRBV10-2
j_call: TRBJ1-5

cdr3_nt: TGTGCCAGCAGTGAAACCAGACAGTCTGATGGCTACACCTTC
cdr3_aa: CASSETRQSDGYTF
clone_size: few
d_call: -
v_call: TRBV2
j_call: TRBJ1-2

cdr3_nt: TGTGCCAGCAGCTCAACCCAGCGCGGGAGTTCCTACAATGAGCAGTTCTTC
cdr3_aa: CASSSTQRGSSYNEQFF
clone_size: -
d_call: TRBD2
v_call: TRBV7-9
j_call: TRBJ2-1

cdr3_nt: TGCGCCAGCAGCTTGATGCGGGAGTCGACTAGCACAGATACGCAGTATTTT
cdr3_aa: CASSLMRESTSTDTQYF
clone_size: -
d_call: TRBD2
v_call: TRBV5-1
j_call: TRBJ2-3

cdr3_nt: TGTGCCAGCAGCTTAATGTCACAGGCCAATCAGCCCCAGCATTTT
cdr3_aa: CASSLMSQANQPQHF
clone_size: -
d_call: -
v_call: TRBV7-8
j_call: TRBJ1-5

cdr3_nt: TGTGCCAGCAGCGAACAGAGTTATGGCAATCAGCCCCAGCATTTT
cdr3_aa: CASSEQSYGNQPQHF
clone_size: -
d_call: -
v_call: TRBV7-2
j_call: TRBJ1-5

cdr3_nt: TGTGCCAGCAGTTCCTCCGGGACTAGCGGGGGGCAGAACACCGGGGAGCTGTTTTTT
cdr3_aa: CASSSSGTSGGQNTGELFF
clone_size: -
d_call: TRBD2
v_call: TRBV2
j_call: TRBJ2-2

cdr3_nt: TGTGCCAGCAGCTTAAGAGGCTCGGAGACCCAGTACTTC
cdr3_aa: CASSLRGSETQYF
clone_size: -
d_call: -
v_call: TRBV7-3
j_call: TRBJ2-5

cdr3_nt: TGTGCCAGCAGACAAGCGGGATCTCGGGACGAGCAGTACTTC
cdr3_aa: CASRQAGSRDEQYF
clone_size: -
d_call: TRBD2
v_call: TRBV6-1
j_call: TRBJ2-7

cdr3_nt: TGTGCCAGCACCTCCACAGGGAACCCCTACGAGCAGTACTTC
cdr3_aa: CASTSTGNPYEQYF
clone_size: -
d_call: -
v_call: TRBV7-9
j_call: TRBJ2-7

cdr3_nt: TGTGCCAGCAGCCAATCGGACAGGGGGGATGGCTACACCTTC
cdr3_aa: CASSQSDRGDGYTF
clone_size: -
d_call: TRBD1
v_call: TRBV4-2
j_call: TRBJ1-2

cdr3_nt: TGTGCCAGCAGCCGGACTAGCGGTCAGGCTGCGAAGCAGTACTTC
cdr3_aa: CASSRTSGQAAKQYF
clone_size: -
d_call: TRBD2
v_call: TRBV27
j_call: TRBJ2-7

cdr3_nt: TGTGCCAGCAGCGCCGGGACAGGGGTTAGAGAGCAGTACTTC
cdr3_aa: CASSAGTGVREQYF
clone_size: -
d_call: TRBD1
v_call: TRBV9
j_call: TRBJ2-7

cdr3_nt: TGTGCCAGCAGTTACCTGGACAGTCTCTACGCCTACGAGCAGTACTTC
cdr3_aa: CASSYLDSLYAYEQYF
clone_size: -
d_call: -
v_call: TRBV28
j_call: TRBJ2-7

cdr3_nt: TGTGCCACCAGCAGAGAGGGACAGGACAATCAGCCCCAGCATTTT
cdr3_aa: CATSREGQDNQPQHF
clone_size: -
d_call: TRBD1
v_call: TRBV15
j_call: TRBJ1-5

cdr3_nt: TGTGCCAGCAGTCTTTCTAGCGTATCCTACAATGAGCAGTTCTTC
cdr3_aa: CASSLSSVSYNEQFF
clone_size: -
d_call: -
v_call: TRBV6-5
j_call: TRBJ2-1

cdr3_nt: TGTGCCTGGAACGGCGACCGGGACAGGGGGCGGGATAGCTATGGCTACACCTTC
cdr3_aa: CAWNGDRDRGRDSYGYTF
clone_size: -
d_call: TRBD1
v_call: TRBV30
j_call: TRBJ1-2

cdr3_nt: TGTGCCAGCTCCGGGACAGGGTGGAATCAGCCCCAGCATTTT
cdr3_aa: CASSGTGWNQPQHF
clone_size: -
d_call: TRBD1
v_call: TRBV18
j_call: TRBJ1-5

cdr3_nt: TGCAGCGTTGAGCCATCGTGGGGAAGCGGGAGCACAGATACGCAGTATTTT
cdr3_aa: CSVEPSWGSGSTDTQYF
clone_size: -
d_call: -
v_call: TRBV29-1
j_call: TRBJ2-3

cdr3_nt: TGCGCCAGCAGCCAGGGACTAGCGAACTACAATGAGCAGTTCTTC
cdr3_aa: CASSQGLANYNEQFF
clone_size: -
d_call: TRBD2
v_call: TRBV4-1
j_call: TRBJ2-1

cdr3_nt: TGTGCCAGCAGAGGGGATGAAGCTTTCTTT
cdr3_aa: CASRGDEAFF
clone_size: few
d_call: -
v_call: TRBV2
j_call: TRBJ1-1